These T cell receptor beta chains were read from a single sample in a study of cytomegalovirus exposure and HLA in healthy donors. Clones were sequenced by immunoSEQ multiplex PCR, and TCRdb holds only the in-frame ones, with some missing. The table shows under 200,000 clones, with around 68% occurring only once. Sequences were obtained from PBMCs. Source of these receptors: a woman in her 40s in good health and CMV-seropositive. The CDR3 runs from the conserved cysteine through the conserved F or W. The D gene is left open where the match is weak. The size field is filled for only some rows; it gives once, few, many or a size class.

>.|TRBV9|TRBD1|TRBJ1-1
CASSVALQGAGGTEAFF
TGTGCCAGCAGCGTAGCACTACAGGGGGCAGGTGGTACTGAAGCTTTCTTT
>.|TRBV28|TRBD1|TRBJ1-5
CASSGPGTGDQPQHF
TGTGCCAGCAGTGGGCCCGGGACAGGGGACCAGCCCCAGCATTTT
>once|TRBV2|.|TRBJ1-4
CASSESTPATNEKLFF
TGTGCCAGCAGTGAGTCGACACCTGCAACTAATGAAAAACTGTTTTTT
>.|TRBV5-8|.|TRBJ1-5
CASSSGERRPQNF
TGTGCCAGCAGCTCGGGAGAAAGGAGGCCCCAGAATTTT
>.|TRBV5-1|TRBD1|TRBJ2-3
CASSTGQANTDTQYF
TGCGCCAGCAGCACGGGACAGGCGAACACAGATACGCAGTATTTT
>.|TRBV5-1|.|TRBJ2-2
CASSLEGSGELFF
TGCGCCAGCAGCTTGGAGGGGTCCGGGGAGCTGTTTTTT
>.|TRBV19|.|TRBJ2-3
CASSPRGYTDTQYF
TGTGCCAGTAGTCCCCGGGGGTACACAGATACGCAGTATTTT
>.|TRBV4-1|.|TRBJ2-7
CASSQGLRDNEQYF
TGCGCCAGCAGCCAGGGTTTAAGGGACAACGAGCAGTACTTC
>.|TRBV27|.|TRBJ2-5
CASSSERAQETQYF
TGTGCCAGCAGTTCGGAGCGGGCTCAAGAGACCCAGTACTTC
>.|TRBV6-5|.|TRBJ2-7
CASSLSGVPSYEQYF
TGTGCCAGCAGTCTTTCAGGGGTCCCATCCTACGAGCAGTACTTC
>.|TRBV29-1|.|TRBJ1-1
CSAAFPGTGSSRTEASF
TGCAGCGCTGCATTTCCCGGGACTGGATCCTCAAGAACTGAAGCTTCCTTT
>.|TRBV28|TRBD1|TRBJ2-6
CASSIIPGQGVAGANVLTF
TGTGCCAGCAGTATAATACCGGGACAGGGGGTTGCTGGGGCCAACGTCCTGACTTTC
>.|TRBV9|.|TRBJ2-3
CASSPQLAWGTDTQYF
TGTGCCAGCAGCCCGCAACTAGCCTGGGGCACAGATACGCAGTATTTT
>.|TRBV15|TRBD2|TRBJ2-7
CATSRALAGHKYEQYF
TGTGCCACCAGCAGAGCACTAGCGGGTCACAAGTACGAGCAGTACTTC
>.|TRBV7-2|TRBD2|TRBJ2-7
CASSMVAGGGTYEQYF
TGTGCCAGCAGCATGGTAGCGGGGGGGGGTACTTACGAGCAGTACTTC
>few|TRBV6-5|TRBD1|TRBJ2-7
CASSWGQAAYEQYF
TGTGCCAGCAGCTGGGGACAGGCGGCCTACGAGCAGTACTTC
>.|TRBV29-1|TRBD1|TRBJ1-2
CSVEDGTGNADGYPF
TGCAGCGTTGAAGATGGGACAGGGAACGCGGACGGCTACCCCTTC
>.|TRBV5-3|.|TRBJ1-5
CATRGGCCSNQPQHF
TGTGCCACCCGGGGGGGTTGCTGTAGCAATCAGCCCCAGCATTTT
>.|TRBV27|.|TRBJ2-7
CASSSWSAGQYEQYF
TGTGCCAGCAGCTCCTGGTCCGCGGGGCAATACGAGCAGTACTTC
>.|TRBV27|.|TRBJ2-1
CATSGSYNEQFF
TGTGCCACCTCAGGCTCCTACAATGAGCAGTTCTTC
>few|TRBV28|TRBD1|TRBJ1-5
CASSLRRQGFQPQHF
TGTGCCAGCAGTTTGAGGCGACAGGGATTTCAGCCCCAGCATTTT
>once|TRBV4-2|.|TRBJ2-3
CASSQDPGLGGDTQYF
TGTGCCAGCAGCCAAGATCCGGGACTAGGGGGCGATACGCAGTATTTT
>.|TRBV5-1|TRBD2|TRBJ2-3
CASSQVLAGGRDTQYF
TGCGCCAGCAGCCAAGTACTAGCGGGGGGAAGGGATACGCAGTATTTT
>few|TRBV27|.|TRBJ1-2
CASSSLGGPLYGYTF
TGTGCCAGCAGTTCGCTGGGGGGGCCGCTTTATGGCTACACCTTC